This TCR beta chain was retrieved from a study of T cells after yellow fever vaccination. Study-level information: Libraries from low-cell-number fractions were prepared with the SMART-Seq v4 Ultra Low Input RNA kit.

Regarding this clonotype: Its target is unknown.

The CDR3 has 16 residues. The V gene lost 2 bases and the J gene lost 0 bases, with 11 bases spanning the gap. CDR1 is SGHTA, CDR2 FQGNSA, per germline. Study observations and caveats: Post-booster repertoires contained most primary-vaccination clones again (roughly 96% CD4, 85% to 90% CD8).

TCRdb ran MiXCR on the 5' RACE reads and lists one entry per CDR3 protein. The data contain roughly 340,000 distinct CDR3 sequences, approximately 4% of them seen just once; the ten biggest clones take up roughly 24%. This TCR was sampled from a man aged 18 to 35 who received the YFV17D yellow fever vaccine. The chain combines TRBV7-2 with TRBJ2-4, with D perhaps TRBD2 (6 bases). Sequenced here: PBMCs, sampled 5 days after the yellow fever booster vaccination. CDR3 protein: CASSLSAGLAKNIQYF. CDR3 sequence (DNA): TGTGCCAGCAGCTTAAGCGCGGGGCTAGCCAAAAACATTCAGTACTTC.